The rows below give T cell receptor beta chains drawn from one sample of a study of blood T cell repertoires in COVID-19. The data were produced by immunoSEQ multiplex PCR, yet TCRdb's version contains in-frame clones alone and is incomplete. The sample consists of 100,000 to 150,000 clones, about 80% of them appearing once. Source material: peripheral blood. These receptors all come from a man between 60 and 70 years old with acute or convalescent COVID-19. Each CDR3 is given with its conserved first and last residue. A D gene is named only where the DNA matches it firmly.

d_gene | v_gene | CDR3aa
TRBD2 | TRBV7-9 | CASSLGTRVDEQFF
TRBD2 | TRBV18 | CASSPGGGGSYNEQFF
. | TRBV30 | CAWSGGTTSYNEQFF
TRBD1 | TRBV28 | CASSDVPGTGTGANVLTF
. | TRBV7-2 | CASSLSGADGNTIYF
. | TRBV6-1 | CASSGRSLMSNEKLFF
TRBD2 | TRBV30 | CAWSGLAGAPGDTQYF
TRBD1 | TRBV18 | CASSPQGASNQPQHF
. | TRBV6-5 | CASSTGNTIYF
. | TRBV10-1 | CASSESTGVGQETQYF
. | TRBV9 | CASSVGWQKATNEKLFF
TRBD1 | TRBV11-2 | CASSSRQGAFEQFF
TRBD2 | TRBV5-1 | CASSSGTSSYNEQFF
. | TRBV5-4 | CASSLAGSGSYNEQFF
TRBD1 | TRBV5-5 | CASSLQTGGKETQYF
. | TRBV19 | CASSMSGIKSDTQYF
TRBD2 | TRBV2 | CASRNVGPTSGRAGEQFF
. | TRBV7-2 | CASSPRQIHNYGYTF
TRBD2 | TRBV5-4 | CASSEGLALPSYNEQFF
. | TRBV2 | CASSDFHRGNTGELFF
. | TRBV27 | CASAVRRRDSPLHF
TRBD1 | TRBV5-1 | CASSLDPGGNYGYTF
TRBD2 | TRBV6-6 | CASSYSPGGQFF
. | TRBV18 | CASSRYQGNQPQHF
TRBD2 | TRBV15 | CATSRDTISGTYEQFF
. | TRBV5-4 | CASSLSRRVQEQFF
. | TRBV30 | CAWREPRSSYNSPLHF
. | TRBV10-3 | CAISESARGPSYEQYF
. | TRBV10-1 | CASSESGAQETQYF
. | TRBV29-1 | CSVERGRGAGMVGELFF
. | TRBV27 | CASSFPGQPQHF
TRBD2 | TRBV9 | CASSSGLAGAFDEQFF
. | TRBV28 | CASSSGKETQYF
TRBD2 | TRBV14 | CASSPSRRGIYNEQFF
. | TRBV20-1 | CSAHGTTMQYF
. | TRBV29-1 | CSVKGADTQYF
. | TRBV3-1/TRBV3-2 | CASSPYRGFPPIGYTF
. | TRBV5-1 | CASNFGAQNTEAFF
. | TRBV7-2 | CASSLDLGARTEAFF
. | TRBV7-9 | CASSPDRAEAFF
TRBD1 | TRBV4-1 | CASSQDAHRGTEAFF
. | TRBV2 | CASLVSGSTEQFF
TRBD1 | TRBV24-1 | CATSDNRGEAYNEQFF
TRBD2 | TRBV27 | CASSSTSGVHEQFF
. | TRBV19 | CASSPTGNTGELFF
TRBD1 | TRBV4-2 | CASSQPGPGQGFYGYTF
. | TRBV5-1 | CASSPQQGSSEQYF
. | TRBV19 | CASSMSGELFF
. | TRBV27 | CASSIDSNYGYTF